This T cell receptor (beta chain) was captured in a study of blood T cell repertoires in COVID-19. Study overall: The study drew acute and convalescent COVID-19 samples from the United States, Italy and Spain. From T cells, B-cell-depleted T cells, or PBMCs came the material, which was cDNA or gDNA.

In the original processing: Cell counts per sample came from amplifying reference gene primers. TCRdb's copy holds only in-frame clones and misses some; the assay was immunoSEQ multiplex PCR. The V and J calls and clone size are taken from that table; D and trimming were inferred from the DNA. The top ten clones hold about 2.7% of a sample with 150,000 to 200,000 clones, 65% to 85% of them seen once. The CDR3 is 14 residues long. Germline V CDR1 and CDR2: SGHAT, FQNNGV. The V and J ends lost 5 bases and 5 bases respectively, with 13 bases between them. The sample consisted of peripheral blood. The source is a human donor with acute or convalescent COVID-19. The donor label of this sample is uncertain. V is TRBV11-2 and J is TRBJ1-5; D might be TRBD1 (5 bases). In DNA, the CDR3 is TGTGCCAGCAGCAACGGGGGGGTATATCAGCCCCAGCATTTT. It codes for CASSNGGVYQPQHF.